The 8 T cell receptor beta chains below come from one sample, sequenced in a study of blood T cell repertoires in COVID-19. The method was immunoSEQ multiplex PCR; TCRdb's version includes in-frame clones alone and lacks a portion of them. The data contain roughly 330,000 clones, roughly 88% of them singletons. Sequences were obtained from PBMCs or T cells enriched from blood (not recorded which). These receptor sequences come from a man aged 30-40 years who had recovered from COVID-19.

The chain joins TRBV11-3 to TRBJ2-1; TRBD2 matches at 8 bases. The CDR3 runs to 19 residues. Looked up from germline, CDR1 is SGHNT and CDR2 is YENEEA. With V trimmed by 0 bases and J by 5 bases, 15 bases remained unmatched. Here the CDR3 reads CASSLDGPRGGGKNNEQFF. The CDR3 nucleotides are TGTGCCAGCAGCTTAGATGGACCCCGGGGGGGCGGGAAGAACAATGAGCAGTTCTTC.

This CDR3 is CASSLETGADEQYF. CDR3 coding DNA: TGTGCCAGCAGCTTGGAGACAGGGGCCGACGAGCAGTACTTC. The chain recombines TRBV5-4 with TRBJ2-7; 8 bases are shared with TRBD1. Germline CDR1 is SGHNT and CDR2 is YYREEE (reference sequence). V shed 0 bases and J 5 bases; nucleotides not matched to a gene: 4. CDR3 size: 14 residues.

The gene calls are TRBV27 and TRBJ1-2; D is possibly TRBD1 (6 bases). Trimming stripped 4 bases from V and 2 bases from J, with 11 bases between. The V gene's germline CDR1 is MNHEY and CDR2 SMNVEV (reference sequence). The CDR3 has 14 residues. CDR3 residues: CASSSFTGNYGYTF. In DNA, the CDR3 is TGTGCCAGCAGTTCCTTTACAGGGAACTATGGCTACACCTTC.

This chain connects TRBV4-2 to TRBJ2-5; TRBD2 agrees at 9 bases. Germline CDR1 reads LGHNA; CDR2 reads YNFKEQ. CDR3 length: 17 residues. Losses at the gene ends were 0 bases for V and 5 bases for J; bases not matched to a gene: 10. The CDR3, as DNA: TGTGCCAGCAGCCAAGATCCAGCGGGGGGCCGGTGGGAGACCCAGTACTTC. This codes for CASSQDPAGGRWETQYF.

This CDR3 reads CASSERGREKLFF. CDR3 DNA: TGTGCCAGTAGTGAAAGAGGAAGGGAAAAACTGTTTTTT. The genes are TRBV19 and TRBJ1-4, with D unclear. The CDR3 length is 13 residues. The ends were cut back, 5 bases at V and 8 bases at J, with 12 bases in the middle. The germline V gene has CDR1 LNHDA and CDR2 SQIVND (reference sequence).

This chain connects TRBV27 to TRBJ1-2; 10 bases map to TRBD1. The CDR3 is made up of 17 amino acids. Looked up from germline, CDR1 is MNHEY and CDR2 is SMNVEV (reference sequence). With 1 base clipped from V and 0 bases from J, the junction kept 5 bases outside the gene matches. The CDR3 spells CASSLWTGGLSNYGYTF. CDR3 nucleotides: TGTGCCAGCAGTTTATGGACAGGGGGTTTATCTAACTATGGCTACACCTTC.

This chain links TRBV7-2 with TRBJ2-3; D call uncertain. Trimming took off 5 bases at V and 0 bases at J, with 6 bases between the two ends. CDR3 length: 13 residues. Germline V gene lookup returns CDR1 SGHTA and CDR2 FQGNSA. The CDR3 is CASSPPSTDTQYF. For the CDR3, the DNA is TGTGCCAGCAGCCCCCCTAGCACAGATACGCAGTATTTT.

The V call is TRBV24-1, the J call TRBJ1-1, with D perhaps matching TRBD1 (5 bases). Trimming left V 2 bases short and J 3 bases short, with 12 bases between. There are 15 residues in the CDR3. CDR1 is KGHDR, CDR2 SFDVKD, per germline. CDR3 sequence: CATSDSSSGDTEAFF. The DNA for the CDR3 is TGTGCCACCAGTGATTCGTCGTCGGGGGACACTGAAGCTTTCTTT.